This T cell receptor (beta chain) was identified during a study of blood T cell repertoires in COVID-19. Whole-study context: Samples of COVID-19 (acute and convalescent) were obtained from the United States, Italy and Spain. T cells, B-cell-depleted T cells, or PBMCs supplied cDNA or gDNA.

Per the original methods: Nucleated cell counts were estimated from reference gene primer amplification. Sequencing used immunoSEQ multiplex PCR; TCRdb keeps in-frame clones, though not all of them. That table furnishes V, J and clone size, whereas the DNA furnished D and trimming. The sample consists of about 220,000 clones, approximately 84% of them appearing once. V lost 2 bases to trimming and J lost 6 bases, with 4 bases between them. The germline gives CDR1 SGHAT, CDR2 FQNNGV. The CDR3 totals 12 residues. The J gene is TRBJ2-2, the V gene TRBV11-2, with D unresolved. Sequenced material: peripheral blood. The receptor was derived from a man aged 40-49 years with active or convalescent COVID-19. In DNA form, the CDR3 reads TGTGCCAGCAGCTTATCTGCCGGGGAGCTGTTTTTT. It yields the protein CASSLSAGELFF.